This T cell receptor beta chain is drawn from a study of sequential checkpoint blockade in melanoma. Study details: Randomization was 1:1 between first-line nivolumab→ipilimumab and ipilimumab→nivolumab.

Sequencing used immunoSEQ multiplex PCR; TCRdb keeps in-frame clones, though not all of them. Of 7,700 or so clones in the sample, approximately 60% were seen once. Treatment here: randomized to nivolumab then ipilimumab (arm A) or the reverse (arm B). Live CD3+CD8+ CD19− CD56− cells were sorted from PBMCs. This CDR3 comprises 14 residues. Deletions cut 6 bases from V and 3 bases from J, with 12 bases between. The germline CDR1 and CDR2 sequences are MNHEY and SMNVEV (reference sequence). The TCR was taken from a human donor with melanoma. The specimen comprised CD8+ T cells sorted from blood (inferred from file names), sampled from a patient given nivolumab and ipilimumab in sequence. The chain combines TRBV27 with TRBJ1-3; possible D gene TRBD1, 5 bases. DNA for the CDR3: TGTGCCAGCAGCCGATCAGGGTTTGGAAACACCATATATTTT. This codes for CASSRSGFGNTIYF.